The 9 T cell receptor beta chains reported below all come from one sample, sequenced in a study of cytotoxic CD8 clonotypes in ibrutinib-treated CLL. Method: immunoSEQ multiplex PCR; TCRdb's copy keeps in-frame clones and lacks some. Among about 140,000 clones listed, 60% to 80% were seen once. The specimen was PBMCs, collected after 12 months of ibrutinib treatment. The receptors come from a human donor with chronic lymphocytic leukemia.

The V call is TRBV7-2, the J call TRBJ1-1; no clear D gene. Per germline, CDR1 SGHTA and CDR2 FQGNSA. V lost 6 bases and J 1 base, leaving 21 bases between the germline ends. The CDR3 is made up of 17 amino acids. The CDR3 nucleotides are TGTGCCAGCAGACCCTCCCCTGGCCCCTCGCCGAACACTGAAGCTTTCTTT. Amino acids: CASRPSPGPSPNTEAFF.

The genes are TRBV6-5 and TRBJ2-7, with 8 bases that match TRBD1. Trimming cost V 5 bases and J 3 bases; bases outside gene matches: 3. The CDR3 consists of 13 residues. Germline V lookup: CDR1 MNHEY, CDR2 SVGAGI. The CDR3 nucleotides read TGTGCCAGCAGTCATGGGACAGGCTACGAGCAGTACTTC. This sequence encodes CASSHGTGYEQYF.

The rearrangement joins TRBV18 to TRBJ2-7; tentatively, D is TRBD2 (7 bases). The CDR3 runs 15 residues. Germline CDR1 and CDR2: KGHSH and LQKENI. The V and J ends lost 3 bases and 4 bases respectively, with 16 bases between them. This CDR3 reads CASSPAGAHDYEQYF. As DNA, the CDR3 is TGTGCCAGCTCACCGGCGGGGGCCCACGATTACGAGCAGTACTTC. Together with reference TRBV18 and TRBJ2-7, the CDR3 gives the full variable domain: NAGVMQNPRHLVRRRGQEARLRCSPMKGHSHVYWYRQLPEEGLKFMVYLQKENIIDESGMPKERFSAEFPKEGPSILRIQQVVRGDSAAYFCASSPAGAHDYEQYFGPGTRLTVT.

The gene calls are TRBV7-9 and TRBJ1-1; D remains ambiguous. Germline V gene lookup returns CDR1 SEHNR and CDR2 FQNEAQ (reference sequence). V gave up 4 bases and J gave up 0 bases, with 9 bases separating them. The CDR3 runs to 14 residues. The CDR3 is CASSYLTVNTEAFF. The CDR3 bases are TGTGCCAGCAGCTATTTGACCGTGAACACTGAAGCTTTCTTT.

The chain combines TRBV5-1 with TRBJ1-4; a weak D match, TRBD1 (6 bases). The germline V gene has CDR1 SGHRS and CDR2 YFSETQ. The CDR3 is 15 residues long. The V and J ends lost 2 bases and 5 bases respectively, with 13 bases between them. The CDR3 here is CASSFRTEPNEKLFF. In DNA form, the CDR3 reads TGCGCCAGCAGCTTCCGGACAGAGCCCAATGAAAAACTGTTTTTT.

The genes are TRBV25-1 and TRBJ2-3, with TRBD2 matching 7 bases. CDR1 MGHDK and CDR2 SYGVNS come from the germline V gene. The CDR3 covers 14 residues. In DNA, the CDR3 is TGTGACCCAGGTGGAGCGGGGCCAGGGGATACGCAGTATTTT. It encodes CDPGGAGPGDTQYF.

The chain combines TRBV5-4 with TRBJ2-5, with 7 bases lining up with TRBD2. Trimming took 4 bases from V and 3 from J; bases not matched to a gene: 9. The CDR3 spans 15 residues. Looked up from germline, CDR1 is SGHNT and CDR2 is YYREEE (reference sequence). The CDR3 DNA reads TGTGCCAGCAGCCGAAGCGGGCGGGGGAAAGAGACCCAGTACTTC. Translation: CASSRSGRGKETQYF.

The rearrangement links TRBV18 to TRBJ2-1; no definite D call. CDR1 KGHSH and CDR2 LQKENI come from the germline V gene. CDR3 length: 12 amino acids. With 5 bases removed from V and 15 bases from J, the gap between germline ends came to 17 bases. The CDR3 loop is CASSTSFWDWFF. The CDR3 DNA follows: TGTGCCAGCTCAACCTCTTTTTGGGATTGGTTCTTC.

CDR3 sequence: CASSLPRTVAFF. The CDR3, as DNA: TGTGCCAGCAGCTTACCCCGGACAGTCGCTTTCTTT. The V gene is TRBV7-8, the J gene TRBJ1-1; D is perhaps TRBD1 (6 bases). The CDR3 loop spans 12 amino acids. Germline V gene data show CDR1 as SGHVS and CDR2 as FQNEAQ. V gave up 2 bases and J gave up 11 bases, with 12 bases separating them.